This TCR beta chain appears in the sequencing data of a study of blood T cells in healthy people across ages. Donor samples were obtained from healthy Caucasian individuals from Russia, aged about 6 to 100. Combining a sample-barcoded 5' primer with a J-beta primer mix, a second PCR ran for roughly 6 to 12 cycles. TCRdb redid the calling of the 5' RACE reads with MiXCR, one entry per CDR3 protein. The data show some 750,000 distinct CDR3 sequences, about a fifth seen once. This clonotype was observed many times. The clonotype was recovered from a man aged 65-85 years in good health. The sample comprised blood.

The CDR3 DNA sequence: TGTGCCAGCAGTTTGATGAGAGGATCCTACGAGCAGTACTTC. Translation: CASSLMRGSYEQYF. This chain joins TRBV12-3 or TRBV12-4 and TRBJ2-7, with no clear D. V gave up 3 bases and J gave up 1 base, with 10 bases separating them. The CDR3 totals 14 residues.